The entry below describes one TCR beta chain. This sample is drawn from a study of blood T cell repertoires in COVID-19. Here immunoSEQ multiplex PCR was the method, and the copy in TCRdb shows in-frame clones only, minus some. The sample lists around 23,000 clones; nearly 90% were seen once. The sample consisted of peripheral blood. This clonotype was obtained from a human donor in a cohort sampled during active COVID-19.

CDR3 DNA: TGTGCCTGGAGTGTACGGCGGGGGGCCTACAATGAGCAGTTCTTC. It yields the protein CAWSVRRGAYNEQFF. The chain combines TRBV30 with TRBJ2-1, with 8 nucleotides matching TRBD2. The CDR3 contains 15 residues. J lost 2 bases, V lost 0 bases, and 3 bases had no gene match. Germline CDR1 reads GTSNPN; CDR2 reads SVGIG (reference sequence).